This T cell receptor (beta chain) is from a study of cytomegalovirus exposure and HLA in healthy donors. Germline-derived CDR1 and CDR2 are MDHEN and SYDVKM. The CDR3 sequence is 14 residues long. The V and J ends lost 3 bases and 6 bases respectively, with 15 bases between them. TCRdb's copy holds only in-frame clones and misses some; the assay was immunoSEQ multiplex PCR. The sample lists more than 90,000 clones, approximately 94% occurring once. J is TRBJ2-7 and V is TRBV28; a weak D match, TRBD2 (6 bases). Sequences were obtained from PBMCs. This TCR was recovered from a woman younger than 45 in good health and CMV-seropositive. CDR3 amino acids: CASSLVSGRSEQYF. CDR3 DNA sequence: TGTGCCAGCAGTTTGGTAAGCGGGCGCAGCGAGCAGTACTTC.